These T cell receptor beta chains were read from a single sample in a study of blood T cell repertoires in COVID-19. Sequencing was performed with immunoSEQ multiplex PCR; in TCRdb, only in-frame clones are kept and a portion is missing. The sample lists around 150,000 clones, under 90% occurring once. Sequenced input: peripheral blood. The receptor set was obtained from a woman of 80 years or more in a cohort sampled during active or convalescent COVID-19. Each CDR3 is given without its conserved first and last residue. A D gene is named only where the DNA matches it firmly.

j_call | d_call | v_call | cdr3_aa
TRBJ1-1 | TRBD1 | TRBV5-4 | ASSIGTGITEAF
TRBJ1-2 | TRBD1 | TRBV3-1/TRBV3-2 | ASSQETGGPARGYT
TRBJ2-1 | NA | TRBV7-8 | ASSLDRISNEQF
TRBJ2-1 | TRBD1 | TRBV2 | ASSNPTGERDEQF
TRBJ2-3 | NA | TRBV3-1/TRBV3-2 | ASSRTGSRTDTQY
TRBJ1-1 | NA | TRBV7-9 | ASSQYSAGSEAF
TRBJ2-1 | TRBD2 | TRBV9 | ASSVAGGPINEQF
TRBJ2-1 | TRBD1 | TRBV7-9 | ASSSSGQPYNEQF
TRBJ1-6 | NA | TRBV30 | AWSFMARVPLH
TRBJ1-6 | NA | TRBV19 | ASDPHRSLGRYNSPLH
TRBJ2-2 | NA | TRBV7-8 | ASSLEPQGNTGELF
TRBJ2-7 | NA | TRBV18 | ASSLWDTHYEQY
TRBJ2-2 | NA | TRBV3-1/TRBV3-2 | ASSRKGGDTGELF
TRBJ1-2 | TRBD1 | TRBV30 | AWSGRGAPGYT
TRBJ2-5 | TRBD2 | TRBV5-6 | ASSLAGGQRFGETQY
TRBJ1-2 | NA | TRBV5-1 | ASSSFGSPPYGYT
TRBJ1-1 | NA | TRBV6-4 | ASSRQTYTEAF
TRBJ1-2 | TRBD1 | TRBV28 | ASSLLGGNYGYT
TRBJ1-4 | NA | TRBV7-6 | ASSSSTDRNEKLF
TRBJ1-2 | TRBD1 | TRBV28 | ASRGAGTGGHGYT
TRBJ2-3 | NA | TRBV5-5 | ASSRLVNTDTQY
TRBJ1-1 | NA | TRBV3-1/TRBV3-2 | ASSPFSYRQMNTEAF
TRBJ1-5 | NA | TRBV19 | ASSLGSGADQPQH
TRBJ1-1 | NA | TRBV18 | ASSPGQGPTEAF
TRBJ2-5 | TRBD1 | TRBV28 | ASSSNRGLRETQY
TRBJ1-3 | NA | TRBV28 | ASFPGNSGNTIY
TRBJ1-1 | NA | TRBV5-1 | ASSGGWGEGTEAF
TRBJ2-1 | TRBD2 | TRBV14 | ASSQGLLAGGNNEQF
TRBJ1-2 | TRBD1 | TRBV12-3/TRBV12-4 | ASSQRQGATI
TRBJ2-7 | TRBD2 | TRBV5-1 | ASSLGLAGVYEQY
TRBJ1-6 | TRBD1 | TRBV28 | ASSLPTGVGNSPLH
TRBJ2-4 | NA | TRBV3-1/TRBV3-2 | ASSRGTALNIQY
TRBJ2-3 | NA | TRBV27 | ASSFEDSSTDTQY
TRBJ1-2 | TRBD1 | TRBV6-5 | ASRSTGGYGYT
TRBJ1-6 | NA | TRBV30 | AWSEGWDIMSSYNSPLH
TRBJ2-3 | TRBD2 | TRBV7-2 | ASSSRTSARRY
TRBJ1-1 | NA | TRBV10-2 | ASSDRRDVNTEAF
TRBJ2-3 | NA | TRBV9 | ASSVDNGLADTQY
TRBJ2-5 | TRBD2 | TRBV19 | ASSPGGGDETQY
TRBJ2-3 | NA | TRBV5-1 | ASSLESGSDTQY
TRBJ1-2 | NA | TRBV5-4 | ASSLTGVNYGYT
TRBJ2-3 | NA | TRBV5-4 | ASSRVIGGTDTQY
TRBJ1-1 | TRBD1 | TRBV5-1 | ASSYSTGGRVKNTEAF
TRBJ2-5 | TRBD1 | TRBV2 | ASSGQGFGTETQY
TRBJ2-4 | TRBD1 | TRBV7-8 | ASSATTGVDKNIQY
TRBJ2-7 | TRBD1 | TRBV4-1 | ASSRSYSGTGTNEQY
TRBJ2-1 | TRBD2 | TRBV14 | ASSLRLAGGMGEQF
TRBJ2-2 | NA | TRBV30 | AWSREDSNTGELF
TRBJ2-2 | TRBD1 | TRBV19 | ASSTTGEFTGELF
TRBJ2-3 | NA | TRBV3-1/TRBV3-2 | ASSQAVGVGTDTQY
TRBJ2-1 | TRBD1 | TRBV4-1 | ASSDRASYNEQF
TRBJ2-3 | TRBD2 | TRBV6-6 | ASSYPGGGVEDTQY
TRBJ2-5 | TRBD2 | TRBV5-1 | ASSSDPSGPWTQY
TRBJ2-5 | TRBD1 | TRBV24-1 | ATSDPTGAETQY
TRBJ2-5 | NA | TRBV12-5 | ASGSRPSPGETQY
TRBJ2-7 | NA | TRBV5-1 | ASSLALGGDLYEQY
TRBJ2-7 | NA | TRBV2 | ASSQYEQY
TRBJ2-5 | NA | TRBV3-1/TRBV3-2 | ASSQDLGTTTQY
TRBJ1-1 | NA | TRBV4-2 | ASSQDPTGSNTEAF